This T cell receptor (beta chain) was sequenced for a study of cytomegalovirus exposure and HLA in healthy donors. The repertoire was sequenced with immunoSEQ multiplex PCR; TCRdb's copy has only in-frame clones and lacks some. Of 200,000 to 250,000 clones in the sample, about 86% were seen once. The CDR3 contains 16 residues. CDR1 is LGHNA and CDR2 is YNFKEQ in the germline V gene. V was pared by 0 bases and J by 0 bases, with 8 bases between. Concerning this clone itself: Its antigen remains unknown.

The study, taken as a whole, reports: Using the classifier, cytomegalovirus status was reportedly diagnosed with high specificity and sensitivity. Investigators reported under 200 TCR beta chains as tied to cytomegalovirus.

The chain is built from TRBV4-2 and TRBJ2-2, with a tentative D call TRBD2 (6 bases). The sequencing sample was made of PBMCs. The TCR originated in a man between 18 and 29 years old in good health and CMV-seronegative. The CDR3 nucleotides are TGTGCCAGCAGCCAAGAGGCTAGCGCGAACACCGGGGAGCTGTTTTTT. This translates into CASSQEASANTGELFF.